This entry describes one T cell receptor (beta chain). The read comes to an end 3 residues before the CDR3 does, leaving the germline J gene to fill in the end. The data are from a study of T cells in women clearing cervical HPV infection. The germline V gene encodes CDR1 SGHTA and CDR2 FQGNSA. This CDR3 is built from 16 residues. The method was immunoSEQ multiplex PCR; TCRdb's version includes in-frame clones alone and lacks a portion of them. This repertoire includes some 37,000 clones. The sequenced sample consisted of blood buffy coat. The source is a woman aged 18 to 75 with a cervical HPV16 infection that either progressed to CIN3+ or cleared (not recorded which). J is TRBJ2-2 and V is TRBV7-2; tentative D call: TRBD1 (6 bases). The CDR3 loop reads CASSLAPTGSNEKLFF. CDR3 DNA (partial): TGTGCCAGCAGCTTAGCGCCCACAGGGAGTAATGAAAAG.